One TCR beta chain is described in this entry. The antigen is not known. This entry comes from a study of CD8 T cells in ankylosing spondylitis. Findings of the study overall: Characteristic, it appeared, of ankylosing spondylitis blood was a TCR beta motif of eight or nine highly homologous variants.

TCRdb analysed the 5' RACE reads with MiXCR anew, one entry per CDR3 protein. The data show over 400,000 distinct CDR3 sequences, 26% seen once. Sample: blood, either unsorted or a sorted T cell fraction (not recorded which). The TCR originated in a male donor with ankylosing spondylitis.

This CDR3 reads CASSSQASWGSYNEQFF. The CDR3 DNA is TGTGCCAGCAGCTCCCAAGCGTCGTGGGGCTCCTACAATGAGCAGTTCTTC. The rearrangement uses TRBV5-6 and TRBJ2-1; D gene unclear. Germline-derived CDR1 and CDR2 are SGHDT and YYEEEE. This CDR3 is 17 amino acids long. Trimming removed 3 bases at V and 0 bases at J, with 16 bases between. Full variable domain (missing parts from reference TRBV5-6 and TRBJ2-1): DAGVTQSPTHLIKTRGQQVTLRCSPKSGHDTVSWYQQALGQGPQFIFQYYEEEERQRGNFPDRFSGHQFPNYSSELNVNALLLGDSALYLCASSSQASWGSYNEQFFGPGTRLTVL.